Only a few counts were recorded for the clone carrying this T cell receptor (beta chain). TCRdb reprocessed the 5' RACE reads via MiXCR and lists one record per CDR3 protein. The sample records around 960,000 distinct CDR3 sequences, 9% to 15% being singletons. Germline V CDR1 and CDR2: SGHVS, FQNEAQ. This CDR3 comprises 16 residues. The V and J ends lost 5 bases and 4 bases, in that order; junction bases with no gene match: 10. The sample comes from a study of identical twins. This sample also appeared in a second study, on yellow fever vaccine responses in identical twins.

The chain employs TRBV7-8 and TRBJ2-2, with TRBD2 matching 7 bases. What was sequenced was PBMCs. The clonotype comes from a woman under 30 in good health. The CDR3: CASSHNTGGITGELFF. For the CDR3, the DNA is TGTGCCAGCAGCCATAATACGGGGGGAATCACCGGGGAGCTGTTTTTT.